These 10 T cell receptor beta chains were sequenced from one sample in a study of T cells of healthy individuals. TCRdb passed the 5' RACE reads through MiXCR, listing each CDR3 protein once. The profile shows 90,000 to 100,000 distinct CDR3 sequences, under 20% of them singletons. Receptors were obtained from a human donor in good health.

The sample holds a few counts of this clonotype. CDR3 region: CASSPLAGGGTGELFF. The CDR3, as DNA: TGTGCCAGCAGCCCTTTAGCGGGGGGGGGCACCGGGGAGCTGTTTTTT. V usage is TRBV4-2 and J usage is TRBJ2-2, with TRBD2 matching over 11 bases. This CDR3 region has 16 residues. Per germline, CDR1 LGHNA and CDR2 YNFKEQ. Trimming cost V 4 bases and J 4 bases; bases outside gene matches: 5.

There are a few counts of this clonotype. The chain links TRBV20-1 to TRBJ2-7, with 9 bases fitting TRBD2. V lost 0 bases, J lost 0 bases, and 6 bases stayed unmatched. Germline assignment: CDR1 DFQATT and CDR2 SNEGSKA (reference sequence). The CDR3 sequence is 16 residues long. CDR3 nucleotides: TGCAGTGCTAGAGATCCCCAGCGGGGGGACTCCTACGAGCAGTACTTC. As protein: CSARDPQRGDSYEQYF.

This chain uses TRBV5-4 with TRBJ2-6; no clear D gene. Germline loops: CDR1 SGHNT, CDR2 YYREEE (reference sequence). This CDR3 has 14 amino acids. With 2 bases removed from V and 2 bases from J, the gap between germline ends came to 5 bases. The CDR3 nucleotides are TGTGCCAGCAGCTTTGAAGCTGGGGCCAACGTCCTGACTTTC. Residues: CASSFEAGANVLTF.

This clonotype was counted at least ten times. The chain couples TRBV29-1 to TRBJ2-1; 13 positions agree with TRBD2. The CDR3 runs to 14 residues. The V gene's germline CDR1 is SQVTM and CDR2 ANQGSEA. V was pared by 4 bases and J by 8 bases, with 5 bases of the junction left unmatched. The CDR3 region is CSVGTSGSVYEQFF. For the CDR3, the DNA is TGCAGCGTTGGGACTAGCGGGAGTGTGTATGAGCAGTTCTTC.

CDR3 bases: TGCAGTGTGACCGCGCCTAGCGGGAGTAATGAGCAGTTCTTC. Its protein is CSVTAPSGSNEQFF. The V and J genes are TRBV20-1 and TRBJ2-1; 10 bases match TRBD2. V shed 7 bases, J shed 7 bases, and the junction held 10 bases outside the gene matches. Looked up from germline, CDR1 is DFQATT and CDR2 is SNEGSKA (reference sequence). This CDR3 has 14 residues.

This clonotype has ten or more counts. The CDR3 DNA sequence: TGTGCCAGCAGCACCAACCTCGACAGGGTTGTTGAGACCCAGTACTTC. Its translation is CASSTNLDRVVETQYF. This rearrangement joins TRBV7-9 to TRBJ2-5; 7 nucleotides line up with TRBD1. The CDR3 loop spans 16 amino acids. V lost 5 bases to trimming and J lost 5 bases; unmatched junction nucleotides: 14. Germline V CDR1 and CDR2: SEHNR, FQNEAQ (reference sequence). Variable domain in full (rest from reference TRBV7-9 and TRBJ2-5): DTGVSQNPRHKITKRGQNVTFRCDPISEHNRLYWYRQTLGQGPEFLTYFQNEAQLEKSRLLSDRFSAERPKGSFSTLEIQRTEQGDSAMYLCASSTNLDRVVETQYFGPGTRLLVL.

In this sample, this clonotype turned up many times. The rearrangement links TRBV28 to TRBJ2-3, with 7 bases that match TRBD2. The CDR3 totals 15 residues. Trimming cost V 4 bases and J 0 bases; bases outside gene matches: 4. Germline V gene lookup returns CDR1 MDHEN and CDR2 SYDVKM. Here the CDR3 reads CASSSLALSTDTQYF. The DNA for the CDR3 is TGTGCCAGCAGTTCACTAGCGCTCAGCACAGATACGCAGTATTTT.

Concerning this clonotype: No conserved phenylalanine or tryptophan ends this CDR3, so it is likely a read error. V and J are TRBV2 and TRBJ2-4, with 8 bases identical to TRBD1. Trimming at V came to 6 bases and at J to 0 bases, leaving 7 bases not matched to a gene. Germline CDR1 reads SNHLY; CDR2 reads FYNNEI. The CDR3 covers 16 residues. The DNA for the CDR3 is TGTGCCAGCAGGGGGACAGGAAACCTAGCCAAAAACATTCAGTACTAC. This translates into CASRGTGNLAKNIQYY.

The chain recombines TRBV20-1 with TRBJ2-2; the match to TRBD1 covers 7 bases. CDR1 and CDR2 from the germline V gene are DFQATT and SNEGSKA (reference sequence). V trimming: 3 bases; J trimming: 6 bases; junction bases outside the gene matches: 7. This CDR3 region has 14 residues. The CDR3 DNA follows: TGCAGTGCTAGCATGACAGGGAGACCCGGGGAGCTGTTTTTT. It yields the protein CSASMTGRPGELFF.

This clonotype was seen only a few times. The chain uses TRBV28 and TRBJ2-7, with TRBD1 matching over 7 bases. Germline V gives CDR1 MDHEN, CDR2 SYDVKM. This CDR3 region has 12 residues. V trimming: 8 bases; J trimming: 2 bases; junction bases outside the gene matches: 3. CDR3 loop: CASRDRPYEQYF. As DNA, the CDR3 is TGTGCCAGCCGGGACAGACCCTACGAGCAGTACTTC.